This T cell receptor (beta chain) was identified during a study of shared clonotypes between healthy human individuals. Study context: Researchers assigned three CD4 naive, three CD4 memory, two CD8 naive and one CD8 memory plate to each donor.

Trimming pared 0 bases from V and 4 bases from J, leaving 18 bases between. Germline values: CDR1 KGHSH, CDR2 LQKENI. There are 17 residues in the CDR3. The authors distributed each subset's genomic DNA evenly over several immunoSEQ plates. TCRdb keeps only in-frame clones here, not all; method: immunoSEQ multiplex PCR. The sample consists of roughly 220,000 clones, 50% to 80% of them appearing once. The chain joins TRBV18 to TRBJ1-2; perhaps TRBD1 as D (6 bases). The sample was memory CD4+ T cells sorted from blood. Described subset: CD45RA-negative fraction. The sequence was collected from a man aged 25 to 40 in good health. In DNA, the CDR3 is TGTGCCAGCTCACCACCGGGCCCACGGGGGCAGGGCTATGGCTACACCTTC. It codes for CASSPPGPRGQGYGYTF.